This T cell receptor (beta chain) was observed in a study of T cell clones after liver transplantation. Produced via immunoSEQ multiplex PCR; TCRdb's table is partial and in-frame only. The repertoire holds around 110,000 clones, 90% seen once, with roughly 0.83% in the top ten. The CDR3 is 11 residues long. Germline V gene data show CDR1 as SQVTM and CDR2 as ANQGSEA. Trimming pared 2 bases from V and 4 bases from J, leaving 4 bases between. The material sequenced was CD4+ T cells from blood, taken 12 months after liver transplant. The receptor was isolated from a human patient who received a liver transplant. Part of the T cells may come from the graft donor. V gene TRBV29-1 combines with J gene TRBJ2-3, with unresolved D. The CDR3: CSVESPDTQYF. CDR3 DNA: TGCAGCGTTGAATCCCCAGATACGCAGTATTTT.